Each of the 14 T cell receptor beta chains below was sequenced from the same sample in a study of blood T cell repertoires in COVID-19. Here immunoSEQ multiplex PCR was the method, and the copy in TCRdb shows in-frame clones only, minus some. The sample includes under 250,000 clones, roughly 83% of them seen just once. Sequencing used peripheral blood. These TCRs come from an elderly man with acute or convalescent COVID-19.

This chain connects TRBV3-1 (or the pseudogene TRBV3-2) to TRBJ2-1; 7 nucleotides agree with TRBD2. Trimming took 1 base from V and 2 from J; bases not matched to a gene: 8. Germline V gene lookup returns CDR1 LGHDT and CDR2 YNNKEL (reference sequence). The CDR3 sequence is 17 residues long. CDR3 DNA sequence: TGTGCCAGCAGCCAAGGGGGAGGGGCAATCGCCTACAATGAGCAGTTCTTC. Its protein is CASSQGGGAIAYNEQFF.

CDR3 DNA: TGTGCCAGCAGCCGTTTAAATGGCTACACCTTC. Translating gives CASSRLNGYTF. The chain combines TRBV28 with TRBJ1-2; D unclear. With 6 bases removed from V and 6 bases from J, the gap between germline ends came to 8 bases. Germline CDR1 MDHEN, CDR2 SYDVKM. The CDR3 extends over 11 amino acids.

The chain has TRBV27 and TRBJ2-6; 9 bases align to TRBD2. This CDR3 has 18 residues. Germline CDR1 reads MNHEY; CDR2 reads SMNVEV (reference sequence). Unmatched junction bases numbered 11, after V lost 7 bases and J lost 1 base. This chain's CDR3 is CASTERGVLRSGANVLTF. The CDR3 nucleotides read TGTGCCAGCACCGAGCGGGGGGTCCTCCGTTCTGGGGCCAACGTCCTGACTTTC.

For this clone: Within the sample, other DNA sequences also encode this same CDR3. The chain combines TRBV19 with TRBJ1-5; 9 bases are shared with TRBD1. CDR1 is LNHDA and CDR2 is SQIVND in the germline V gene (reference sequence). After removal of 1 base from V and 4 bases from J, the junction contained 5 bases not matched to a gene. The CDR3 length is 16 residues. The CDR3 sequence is CASSIAGQGNNQPQHF. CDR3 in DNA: TGTGCCAGTAGTATAGCGGGACAGGGAAATAATCAGCCCCAGCATTTT.

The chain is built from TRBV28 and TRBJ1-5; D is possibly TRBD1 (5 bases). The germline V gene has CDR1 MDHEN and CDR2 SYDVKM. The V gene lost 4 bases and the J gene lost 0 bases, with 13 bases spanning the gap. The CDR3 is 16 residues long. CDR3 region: CASSWAGATSNQPQHF. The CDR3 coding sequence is TGTGCCAGCAGTTGGGCTGGGGCGACTAGCAATCAGCCCCAGCATTTT.

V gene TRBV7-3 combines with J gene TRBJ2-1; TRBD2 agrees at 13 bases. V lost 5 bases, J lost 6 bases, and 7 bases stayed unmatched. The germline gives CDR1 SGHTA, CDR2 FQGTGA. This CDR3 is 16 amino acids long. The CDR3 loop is CASSPPGLAGSNEQFF. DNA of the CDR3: TGTGCCAGCAGCCCTCCGGGACTAGCGGGATCCAATGAGCAGTTCTTC.

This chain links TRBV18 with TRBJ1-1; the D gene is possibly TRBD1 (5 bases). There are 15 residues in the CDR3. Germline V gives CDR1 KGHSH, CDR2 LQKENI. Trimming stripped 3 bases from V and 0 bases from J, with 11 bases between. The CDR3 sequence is CASSPRRDLNTEAFF. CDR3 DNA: TGTGCCAGCTCACCCCGCAGGGACTTGAACACTGAAGCTTTCTTT.

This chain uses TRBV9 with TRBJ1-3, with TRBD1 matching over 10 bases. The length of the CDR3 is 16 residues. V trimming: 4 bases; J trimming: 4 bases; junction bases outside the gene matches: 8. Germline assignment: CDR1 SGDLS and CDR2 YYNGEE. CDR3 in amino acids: CASSRGDRGAGNTIYF. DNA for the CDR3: TGTGCCAGCAGCCGAGGGGACAGGGGAGCAGGAAACACCATATATTTT. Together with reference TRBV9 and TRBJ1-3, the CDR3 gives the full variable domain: DSGVTQTPKHLITATGQRVTLRCSPRSGDLSVYWYQQSLDQGLQFLIQYYNGEERAKGNILERFSAQQFPDLHSELNLSSLELGDSALYFCASSRGDRGAGNTIYFGEGSWLTVV.

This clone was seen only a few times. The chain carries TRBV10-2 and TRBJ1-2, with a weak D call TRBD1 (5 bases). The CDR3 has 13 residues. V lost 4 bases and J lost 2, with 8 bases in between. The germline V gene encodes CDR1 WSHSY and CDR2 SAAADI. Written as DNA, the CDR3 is TGCGCCAGCAGTGCGGCAGGGAACTATGGCTACACCTTC. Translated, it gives CASSAAGNYGYTF.

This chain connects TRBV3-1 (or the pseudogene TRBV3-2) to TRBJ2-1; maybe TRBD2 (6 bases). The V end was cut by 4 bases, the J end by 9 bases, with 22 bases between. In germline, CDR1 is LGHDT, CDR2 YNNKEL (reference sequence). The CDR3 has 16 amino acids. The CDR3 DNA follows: TGTGCCAGCAGCCCCGGAGGGGTAGTCATGGCAGGTGAGCAGTTCTTC. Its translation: CASSPGGVVMAGEQFF.

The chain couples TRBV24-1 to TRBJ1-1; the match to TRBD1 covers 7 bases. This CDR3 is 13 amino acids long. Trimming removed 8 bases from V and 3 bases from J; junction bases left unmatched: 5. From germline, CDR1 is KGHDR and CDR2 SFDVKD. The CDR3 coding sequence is TGTGCCACCAACAACAGGGGATACACTGAAGCTTTCTTT. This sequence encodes CATNNRGYTEAFF.

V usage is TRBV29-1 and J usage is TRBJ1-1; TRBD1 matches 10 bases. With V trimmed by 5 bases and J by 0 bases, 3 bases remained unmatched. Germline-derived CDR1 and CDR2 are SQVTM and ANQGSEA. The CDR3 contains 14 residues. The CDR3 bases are TGCAGCGTTAGACAGGGGGCTGTGAACACTGAAGCTTTCTTT. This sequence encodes CSVRQGAVNTEAFF.

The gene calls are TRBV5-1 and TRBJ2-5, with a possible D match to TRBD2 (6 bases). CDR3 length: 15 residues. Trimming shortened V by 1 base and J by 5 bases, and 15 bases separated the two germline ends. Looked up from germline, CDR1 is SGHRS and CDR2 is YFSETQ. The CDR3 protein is CASSLFTGDRETQYF. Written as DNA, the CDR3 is TGCGCCAGCAGCTTGTTCACGGGGGATCGGGAGACCCAGTACTTC.

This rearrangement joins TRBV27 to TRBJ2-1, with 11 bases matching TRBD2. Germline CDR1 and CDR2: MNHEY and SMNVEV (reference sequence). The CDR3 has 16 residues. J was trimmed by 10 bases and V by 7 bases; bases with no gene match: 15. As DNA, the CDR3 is TGTGCCAGCACCTTCCTCCTAGCGGGGGGCCATGGGGAGCAGTTCTTC. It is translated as CASTFLLAGGHGEQFF.